One and the same sample provided the 2 T cell receptor beta chains below, sequenced in a study of blood T cell repertoires in COVID-19. Method: immunoSEQ multiplex PCR; TCRdb's copy keeps in-frame clones and lacks some. The sample has some 78,000 clones; around 85% are singletons. Sample: peripheral blood. The source is a woman at least 80 years old with active or convalescent COVID-19.

Only one count was recorded for this clone. This chain connects TRBV19 to TRBJ2-2, with 8 bases identical to TRBD1. The V gene end was trimmed by 5 bases and the J gene end by 2 bases; junction bases not matched to a gene: 4. From germline, CDR1 is LNHDA and CDR2 SQIVND (reference sequence). This CDR3 region has 15 residues. CDR3 sequence (DNA): TGTGCCAGTAGTGGCAGGGGGCGCAACACCGGGGAGCTGTTTTTT. Protein sequence: CASSGRGRNTGELFF.

This clone has more than one count but fewer than ten. V usage is TRBV2 and J usage is TRBJ1-2; TRBD1 is a possible D gene (5 bases). Germline loops: CDR1 SNHLY, CDR2 FYNNEI. Trimming took off 7 bases at V and 1 base at J, with 7 bases between the two ends. The CDR3 covers 12 residues. The CDR3 nucleotides are TGTGCCAGCACCAGGGTTAACTATGGCTACACCTTC. Translation gives CASTRVNYGYTF. Filled out from reference TRBV2 and TRBJ1-2, the complete variable domain reads EPEVTQTPSHQVTQMGQEVILRCVPISNHLYFYWYRQILGQKVEFLVSFYNNEISEKSEIFDDQFSVERPDGSNFTLKIRSTKLEDSAMYFCASTRVNYGYTFGSGTRLTVV.